This TCR beta chain was recovered during a study of T-cell reconstitution after alpha-beta-depleted transplantation in children. Study results and caveats: Newly produced T cells mostly accounted for T-cell counts and diversity one year post-transplant. Reports say that about two months after transplant, the alpha-beta T cells came out of several hundred graft clones that had expanded. Recipient T cells and thymic progenitors that survived gave rise to the high TCRbeta diversity observed at day 60 in some patients.

Preparing the TCRbeta library involved the use of unique molecular identifiers. One entry per CDR3 protein, called by TCRdb with MiXCR from the PCR reads. The table lists about 980,000 distinct CDR3 sequences, roughly 29% of them singletons. Trimming left V 4 bases short and J 6 bases short, with 17 bases between. The CDR3 extends over 15 amino acids. On this clonotype itself: The antigen is unknown.

The receptor's source is a boy younger than two who had a stem cell transplant for SCID, so the T cells may come from the graft donor. The chain couples TRBV12-3 or TRBV12-4 to TRBJ2-3; D is undetermined. Here the sequenced sample was PBMCs, mostly from graft donor cells, taken 360 days after TCRalphabeta/CD19-depleted stem cell transplant. CDR3 DNA: TGTGCCAGCAGTTCCCCCGGACCCTTCGTGGATACGCAGTATTTT. This translates into CASSSPGPFVDTQYF.